Listed below are T cell receptor beta chains from one sample, sequenced in a study of T cell responses to AZD1222 COVID-19 vaccine. Clones were read by immunoSEQ multiplex PCR, and TCRdb kept only the in-frame ones, dropping some. The top ten clones hold approximately 8.2% of a sample with about 110,000 clones, 90% of them seen once. The sequences come from peripheral blood, collected 28 days after the second AZD1222 dose. Receptors originate from an adult who received the AZD1222 COVID-19 vaccine. Both conserved end residues are part of each CDR3. The order of the fields is J gene, clone size, V gene, CDR3 length, CDR3 protein. Some rows mark clone size as missing; the rest say once, few, many or name a class of expanded clone.

J: TRBJ1-1
size: -
V: TRBV19
length: 15
CDR3: CASSMSPGIGSEAFF

J: TRBJ2-7
size: -
V: TRBV7-9
length: 15
CDR3: CASSSQGPNPYEQYF

J: TRBJ2-5
size: -
V: TRBV6-2/TRBV6-3
length: 12
CDR3: CASSRTGETQYF

J: TRBJ2-5
size: -
V: TRBV5-3
length: 14
CDR3: CARSLFTRSGTQYF

J: TRBJ1-2
size: -
V: TRBV5-4
length: 14
CDR3: CASSLARSSYGYTF

J: TRBJ2-4
size: -
V: TRBV6-1
length: 20
CDR3: CASSEAIGSRRVLAKNIQYF

J: TRBJ1-2
size: -
V: TRBV5-6
length: 16
CDR3: CASSPAGTGANYGYTF

J: TRBJ2-4
size: -
V: TRBV3-1/TRBV3-2
length: 12
CDR3: CASSQGRNIQYF

J: TRBJ1-3
size: -
V: TRBV27
length: 14
CDR3: CASSSPDLGNTIYF

J: TRBJ1-2
size: -
V: TRBV5-4
length: 14
CDR3: CASHSFIGRYGYTF

J: TRBJ1-1
size: -
V: TRBV7-6
length: 15
CDR3: CASSQRQEGGTEAFF

J: TRBJ1-5
size: few
V: TRBV6-5
length: 14
CDR3: CASSKAGGDQPQHF

J: TRBJ1-2
size: few
V: TRBV7-2
length: 15
CDR3: CASSPGGTDPYGYTF

J: TRBJ1-1
size: -
V: TRBV5-1
length: 14
CDR3: CASRLTGTNTEAFF

J: TRBJ2-5
size: -
V: TRBV12-3/TRBV12-4
length: 13
CDR3: CASSLNRGETQYF

J: TRBJ1-3
size: once
V: TRBV29-1
length: 14
CDR3: CSADRDRGGNTIYF

J: TRBJ2-7
size: -
V: TRBV6-1
length: 14
CDR3: CASSETGTVYEQYF

J: TRBJ2-1
size: -
V: TRBV5-5
length: 14
CDR3: CASSLNTHLNEQFF

J: TRBJ2-7
size: -
V: TRBV11-1
length: 15
CDR3: CASSLYGSGGNEQYF

J: TRBJ1-6
size: once
V: TRBV11-2
length: 14
CDR3: CASSLYGYNSPLHF

J: TRBJ1-4
size: -
V: TRBV2
length: 13
CDR3: CASSGQGSEKLFF

J: TRBJ1-6
size: once
V: TRBV27
length: 15
CDR3: CASSPEWDGASPLHF

J: TRBJ1-1
size: -
V: TRBV2
length: 10
CDR3: CASSGLEAFF

J: TRBJ2-7
size: -
V: TRBV7-2
length: 14
CDR3: CASSLAGAYYEQYF

J: TRBJ2-3
size: -
V: TRBV6-5
length: 15
CDR3: CASSLALGSTDTQYF

J: TRBJ2-7
size: -
V: TRBV6-5
length: 16
CDR3: CASSYSRETLPLEQYF

J: TRBJ2-7
size: -
V: TRBV15
length: 14
CDR3: CATETSGDPYEQYF

J: TRBJ1-2
size: -
V: TRBV7-7
length: 16
CDR3: CASSSLGPLSNYGYTF

J: TRBJ2-6
size: once
V: TRBV19
length: 14
CDR3: CASSSGPGANVLTF

J: TRBJ2-7
size: -
V: TRBV7-2
length: 15
CDR3: CASSSTRGSSYEQYF

J: TRBJ1-3
size: -
V: TRBV5-1
length: 15
CDR3: CASSRQGDSGNTIYF

J: TRBJ1-1
size: -
V: TRBV7-3
length: 15
CDR3: CASSPQDRGDTEAFF

J: TRBJ2-7
size: -
V: TRBV3-1/TRBV3-2
length: 12
CDR3: CASSQWIYEQYF

J: TRBJ2-5
size: -
V: TRBV2
length: 12
CDR3: CASTIRQETQYF

J: TRBJ2-3
size: -
V: TRBV6-2/TRBV6-3
length: 17
CDR3: CASSYPTSGGPTDTQYF

J: TRBJ2-2
size: -
V: TRBV6-2/TRBV6-3
length: 16
CDR3: CASTPRRGVDTGELFF

J: TRBJ2-1
size: -
V: TRBV18
length: 14
CDR3: CASSGTGAVYEQFF

J: TRBJ1-1
size: -
V: TRBV12-1
length: 16
CDR3: CASSSSRQGKNTEAFF

J: TRBJ2-7
size: -
V: TRBV7-2
length: 14
CDR3: CASSLAFSSYEQYF

J: TRBJ2-7
size: -
V: TRBV4-3
length: 15
CDR3: CASSQSGARSYEQYF

J: TRBJ1-4
size: few
V: TRBV4-3
length: 17
CDR3: CASSQAGTVRSNEKLFF

J: TRBJ1-1
size: -
V: TRBV6-5
length: 14
CDR3: CASSYGTQGTEAFF

J: TRBJ2-7
size: -
V: TRBV5-4
length: 14
CDR3: CASSLEVSGDEQYF

J: TRBJ2-2
size: -
V: TRBV7-2
length: 15
CDR3: CASRLGTADTGELFF

J: TRBJ2-2
size: few
V: TRBV10-3
length: 15
CDR3: CAISEGGPRTGELFF

J: TRBJ1-2
size: -
V: TRBV7-9
length: 13
CDR3: CASSLAGNYGYTF

J: TRBJ1-2
size: -
V: TRBV11-2
length: 15
CDR3: CASTEGQGAVDGYTF

J: TRBJ2-7
size: -
V: TRBV3-1/TRBV3-2
length: 14
CDR3: CASSFEQGNYEQYF

J: TRBJ2-7
size: -
V: TRBV27
length: 13
CDR3: CAESPHSSYEQYF

J: TRBJ1-6
size: -
V: TRBV7-9
length: 15
CDR3: CASSSGGPNNSPLHF

J: TRBJ2-3
size: -
V: TRBV11-2
length: 17
CDR3: CASSSQRGITDSATQYF

J: TRBJ1-5
size: -
V: TRBV10-1
length: 13
CDR3: CAAPGTGDEPQHF

J: TRBJ2-2
size: -
V: TRBV6-2/TRBV6-3
length: 15
CDR3: CASSPPRVATGELFF

J: TRBJ2-5
size: -
V: TRBV6-1
length: 18
CDR3: CASSEVSSGGAVSETQYF

J: TRBJ2-1
size: few
V: TRBV30
length: 14
CDR3: CAWMWGRGRNEQFF

J: TRBJ2-7
size: -
V: TRBV30
length: 17
CDR3: CAWSVRGLAGTSYEQYF

J: TRBJ2-3
size: -
V: TRBV5-1
length: 11
CDR3: CASTLGYTQYF

J: TRBJ1-2
size: once
V: TRBV27
length: 17
CDR3: CASRLRESGWGNYGYTF

J: TRBJ2-2
size: -
V: TRBV9
length: 18
CDR3: CASSSAWGGPTNTGELFF